Presented here are 28 T cell receptor beta chains from one specimen sequenced in a study of T-cell memory formation after mild COVID-19. TCRdb called the 5' RACE reads again in MiXCR, with one record for every CDR3 protein. The profile shows about 390,000 distinct CDR3 sequences, approximately 21% of them singletons. Sequenced sample: PBMCs or a T cell subset sorted from them (not recorded which). The receptor set was obtained from an adult woman who had mild COVID-19 (a few samples of this study predate the infection). Cell type and time point are not known.

J is TRBJ2-5 and V is TRBV20-1; D is unclear. Germline V CDR1 and CDR2: DFQATT, SNEGSKA (reference sequence). This CDR3 comprises 12 residues. V lost 1 base and J lost 5, with 8 bases in between. CDR3 region: CSARAIDETQYF. The DNA of the CDR3 is TGCAGTGCTAGAGCTATCGACGAGACCCAGTACTTC.

V usage is TRBV20-1 and J usage is TRBJ2-1; maybe TRBD1 (6 bases). V was trimmed by 1 base and J by 2 bases, leaving 12 bases between them. Germline lookup yields CDR1 DFQATT and CDR2 SNEGSKA (reference sequence). CDR3 length equals 15 residues. CDR3: CSARATGRAYNEQFF. The CDR3 DNA reads TGCAGTGCTAGAGCCACAGGGCGGGCCTACAATGAGCAGTTCTTC.

The rearrangement uses TRBV29-1 and TRBJ2-7; 7 bases fit TRBD2. J lost 3 bases, V lost 0 bases, and 5 bases had no gene match. This CDR3 comprises 14 residues. The germline CDR1 and CDR2 sequences are SQVTM and ANQGSEA. Written as DNA, the CDR3 is TGCAGCGTTGAAGATCAAACGGGGGGCTACGAGCAGTACTTC. Translation: CSVEDQTGGYEQYF.

This clonotype was seen more than once but under ten times. V usage is TRBV6-2 or TRBV6-3 and J usage is TRBJ1-1, with 7 positions matching TRBD1. V lost 2 bases, J lost 7 bases, and 7 bases stayed unmatched. CDR3 size: 14 residues. Germline values: CDR1 MNHEY, CDR2 SVGEGT. The CDR3 sequence: CASSYEGTAFEAFF. DNA for the CDR3: TGTGCCAGCAGTTACGAAGGGACAGCGTTTGAAGCTTTCTTT.

The rearrangement joins TRBV4-3 to TRBJ2-7; the D gene could be TRBD1 or TRBD2 (5 bases each). The germline V gene encodes CDR1 LGHNA and CDR2 YSLEER. CDR3 length: 15 amino acids. V was cut by 0 bases and J by 2 bases, with 11 bases left in between. The CDR3 sequence: CASSQEGASTYEQYF. In nucleotides, the CDR3 is TGCGCCAGCAGCCAAGAAGGGGCTAGCACCTACGAGCAGTACTTC.

The CDR3, as DNA: TGTGCCAGCAGCCAAGATACGGAATGGGAGACCCAGTACTTC. Its translation is CASSQDTEWETQYF. This rearrangement joins TRBV4-2 to TRBJ2-5; D remains ambiguous. V lost 0 bases and J 5 bases, leaving 10 bases between the germline ends. This CDR3 is built from 14 residues. Germline CDR1 reads LGHNA; CDR2 reads YNFKEQ.

The chain has TRBV9 and TRBJ2-7, with D maybe TRBD2 (6 bases). Trimming took off 5 bases at V and 3 bases at J, with 15 bases between the two ends. Germline-derived CDR1 and CDR2 are SGDLS and YYNGEE. The CDR3 sequence is 14 residues long. In DNA form, the CDR3 reads TGTGCCAGCAGACCCTGGGACTCCCACTACGAGCAGTACTTC. It codes for CASRPWDSHYEQYF.

The chain combines TRBV24-1 with TRBJ2-7, with D maybe TRBD1 (6 bases). This CDR3 region has 13 residues. From germline, CDR1 is KGHDR and CDR2 SFDVKD. With 4 bases removed from V and 6 bases from J, the gap between germline ends came to 12 bases. The CDR3 spells CATSETQGSEQYF. The CDR3 bases are TGTGCCACCAGTGAAACACAGGGAAGCGAGCAGTACTTC.

The sample holds a few counts of this clonotype. V usage is TRBV5-1 and J usage is TRBJ2-2, with a weak D call TRBD2 (5 bases). V lost 0 bases to trimming and J lost 4 bases, with 10 bases between them. From germline, CDR1 is SGHRS and CDR2 YFSETQ. The CDR3 is made up of 15 amino acids. In DNA form, the CDR3 reads TGCGCCAGCAGCTTGGAGACTACGGGCACCGGGGAGCTGTTTTTT. This sequence encodes CASSLETTGTGELFF.

This clonotype was detected a few times. The CDR3 DNA reads TGTGCCAGCAGTGTTGATCGGGGCGGGGAGCTGTTTTTT. Translating it yields CASSVDRGGELFF. This sequence joins TRBV12-3 or TRBV12-4 and TRBJ2-2; a weak D match, TRBD2 (5 bases). CDR3 size: 13 residues. The V end lost 5 bases, the J end lost 7 bases, and 11 bases lay between the germline ends.

This chain uses TRBV7-9 with TRBJ2-7, with D unclear. The V end was cut by 2 bases, the J end by 5 bases, with 4 bases between. The CDR3 is 11 residues long. Germline V CDR1 and CDR2: SEHNR, FQNEAQ (reference sequence). CDR3 coding DNA: TGTGCCAGCAGCTTATCACACGAGCAGTACTTC. Translated, it gives CASSLSHEQYF.

The CDR3 reads CASSPNLLNTEAFF. The CDR3 DNA reads TGTGCCAGCAGTCCGAACCTCCTCAACACTGAAGCTTTCTTT. The chain is built from TRBV27 and TRBJ1-1; D unclear. The CDR3 is 14 residues long. Between the trimmed V and J ends, which lost 5 bases and 2 bases, there was a span of 12 bases. Per the germline V gene, CDR1 is MNHEY and CDR2 is SMNVEV (reference sequence).

This clonotype was observed a few times. The chain combines TRBV9 with TRBJ2-7; 7 nucleotides line up with TRBD1. The CDR3 length is 15 residues. CDR1 is SGDLS, CDR2 YYNGEE, per germline. V lost 2 bases and J lost 1; bases outside the gene matches: 6. Written as DNA, the CDR3 is TGTGCCAGCAGCGTCGGACAGGAGATTTCCTACGAGCAGTACTTC. Translated, it gives CASSVGQEISYEQYF.

V gene TRBV5-1 combines with J gene TRBJ2-5; the match to TRBD1 covers 8 bases. CDR1 is SGHRS, CDR2 YFSETQ, per germline. The V segment lost 4 bases and the J segment 3 bases; nucleotides outside the gene matches: 5. The CDR3 extends over 14 amino acids. The CDR3 protein is CASSPRTGKETQYF. The CDR3 DNA reads as TGCGCCAGCAGCCCTAGGACAGGGAAAGAGACCCAGTACTTC. Full variable domain (outside the CDR3, taken from reference TRBV5-1 and TRBJ2-5): KAGVTQTPRYLIKTRGQQVTLSCSPISGHRSVSWYQQTPGQGLQFLFEYFSETQRNKGNFPGRFSGRQFSNSRSEMNVSTLELGDSALYLCASSPRTGKETQYFGPGTRLLVL.

J is TRBJ2-7 and V is TRBV27; 10 positions match TRBD1. The CDR3 extends over 16 amino acids. Germline CDR1 reads MNHEY; CDR2 reads SMNVEV (reference sequence). J gave up 6 bases and V 7 bases, and 15 bases lay outside the gene matches. CDR3 residues: CASKKGPTGGYAEQYF. The CDR3 DNA follows: TGTGCCAGCAAAAAAGGGCCGACAGGGGGCTATGCCGAGCAGTACTTC.

This chain connects TRBV10-3 to TRBJ2-6; D is ambiguous. V lost 0 bases to trimming and J lost 0 bases, with 6 bases between them. Per the germline V gene, CDR1 is ENHRY and CDR2 is SYGVKD. The CDR3 consists of 16 residues. The CDR3 here is CAISESSGSGANVLTF. The CDR3 DNA sequence: TGTGCCATCAGTGAGTCGTCGGGCTCTGGGGCCAACGTCCTGACTTTC.

This chain uses TRBV14 with TRBJ2-7, with D possibly called TRBD1 or TRBD2 (5 bases each). The CDR3 runs to 13 residues. V was shortened by 6 bases and J by 5 bases, with 14 bases between the two germline ends. The germline V gene encodes CDR1 SGHDN and CDR2 FVKESK. CDR3 residues: CASRPGAPHEQYF. The CDR3 DNA reads as TGTGCCAGCAGACCCGGGGCGCCCCACGAGCAGTACTTC.

This sequence joins TRBV3-1 and TRBJ2-3; 13 bases fit TRBD2. The CDR3 runs to 16 residues. J lost 2 bases, V lost 4 bases, and 3 bases had no gene match. Looked up from germline, CDR1 is LGHDT and CDR2 is YNNKEL (reference sequence). CDR3 sequence reads: CASSPTSGGFTDTQYF. In DNA, the CDR3 is TGTGCCAGCAGCCCGACTAGCGGGGGGTTCACAGATACGCAGTATTTT.

This clonotype was found a few times. In DNA form, the CDR3 reads TGTGCCAGCAGTCGTGACAGGGGGGCGACTTACGAGCAGTACTTC. Translated: CASSRDRGATYEQYF. This chain links TRBV6-1 with TRBJ2-7; 9 positions agree with TRBD1. The CDR3 consists of 15 residues. The trim removed 5 bases at V and 4 bases at J, leaving 9 bases unmatched. Looked up from germline, CDR1 is MNHNS and CDR2 is SASEGT.

The chain couples TRBV7-3 to TRBJ2-3; perhaps TRBD2 as D (6 bases). Trimming left V 5 bases short and J 3 bases short, with 12 bases between. Germline V lookup: CDR1 SGHTA, CDR2 FQGTGA. The CDR3 spans 14 residues. CDR3 amino acids: CASSPRDSTDTQYF. The CDR3 DNA is TGTGCCAGCAGCCCACGGGACTCTACAGATACGCAGTATTTT. Using reference TRBV7-3 and TRBJ2-3 for the parts outside the CDR3, the full variable domain is GAGVSQTPSNKVTEKGKYVELRCDPISGHTALYWYRQSLGQGPEFLIYFQGTGAADDSGLPNDRFFAVRPEGSVSTLKIQRTERGDSAVYLCASSPRDSTDTQYFGPGTRLTVL.

There are many counts of this clonotype. The rearrangement uses TRBV12-3 or TRBV12-4 and TRBJ2-7, with TRBD1 matching 7 bases. With 0 bases clipped from V and 3 bases from J, the junction kept 5 bases outside the gene matches. The CDR3 is 15 amino acids. The CDR3 is CASSLAGGASYEQYF. The CDR3 DNA is TGTGCCAGCAGTTTAGCAGGGGGCGCAAGCTACGAGCAGTACTTC.

This clonotype appeared a few times. The chain combines TRBV7-2 with TRBJ1-6, with TRBD1 identical over 10 bases. This CDR3 is built from 14 residues. Trimming at V came to 5 bases and at J to 10 bases, leaving 5 bases not matched to a gene. Germline V lookup: CDR1 SGHTA, CDR2 FQGNSA. CDR3 amino acids: CASSTRDRGSPLHF. In DNA, the CDR3 is TGTGCCAGCAGCACCCGGGACAGGGGATCACCCCTCCACTTT. Full variable domain (outside the CDR3, taken from reference TRBV7-2 and TRBJ1-6): GAGVSQSPSNKVTEKGKDVELRCDPISGHTALYWYRQSLGQGLEFLIYFQGNSAPDKSGLPSDRFSAERTGGSVSTLTIQRTQQEDSAVYLCASSTRDRGSPLHFGNGTRLTVT.

This clonotype was seen a handful of times. The chain is built from TRBV7-2 and TRBJ1-5; D gene ambiguous. Looked up from germline, CDR1 is SGHTA and CDR2 is FQGNSA. Trimming cost V 6 bases and J 3 bases, with 6 bases left between them. CDR3 size: 12 residues. CDR3 protein: CASRGPNQPQHF. The CDR3 DNA is TGTGCCAGCAGGGGTCCCAATCAGCCCCAGCATTTT.

CDR3 coding DNA: TGTGCCAGCAGTGAAGATCAGCCCCAGCATTTT. It specifies CASSEDQPQHF. The chain couples TRBV2 to TRBJ1-5; the D is unclear. V was pared by 1 base and J by 5 bases, with 0 bases between. Germline CDR1 reads SNHLY; CDR2 reads FYNNEI. CDR3 length: 11 amino acids. Looking up the rest from reference TRBV2 and TRBJ1-5 gives the full variable domain: EPEVTQTPSHQVTQMGQEVILRCVPISNHLYFYWYRQILGQKVEFLVSFYNNEISEKSEIFDDQFSVERPDGSNFTLKIRSTKLEDSAMYFCASSEDQPQHFGDGTRLSIL.

This clonotype was seen a handful of times. CDR3 coding DNA: TGCGCCAGCAGCCAAGAGGAATCCCCTGAAGCTTTCTTT. The encoded protein is CASSQEESPEAFF. The rearrangement links TRBV4-1 to TRBJ1-1; D gene unclear. V lost 0 bases, J lost 6 bases, and 8 bases lay in between. The length of the CDR3 is 13 residues. Per germline, CDR1 MGHRA and CDR2 YSYEKL.

This clonotype has only a few counts. V gene TRBV3-1 combines with J gene TRBJ2-1; 11 nucleotides line up with TRBD2. This CDR3 is built from 16 residues. Germline V CDR1 and CDR2: LGHDT, YNNKEL (reference sequence). Losses at the gene ends were 2 bases for V and 8 bases for J; bases not matched to a gene: 8. This CDR3 reads CASSQRVAGGYYEQFF. In DNA, the CDR3 is TGTGCCAGCAGCCAAAGAGTAGCGGGAGGGTATTATGAGCAGTTCTTC.

V and J are TRBV6-6 and TRBJ2-7, with 10 bases that match TRBD2. Germline values: CDR1 MNHNY, CDR2 SVGAGI (reference sequence). This CDR3 comprises 16 residues. V trimming: 3 bases; J trimming: 1 base; junction bases outside the gene matches: 6. CDR3 DNA sequence: TGTGCCAGCAGTTATAGGACTAGCGGTCGGTCCTACGAGCAGTACTTC. Translation: CASSYRTSGRSYEQYF.

The V and J genes are TRBV18 and TRBJ1-5; a possible D gene is TRBD1 (6 bases). CDR3 length: 15 residues. V was cut by 4 bases and J by 4 bases, with 14 bases left in between. In germline, CDR1 is KGHSH, CDR2 LQKENI. CDR3 nucleotides: TGTGCCAGCTCACAACAGGGCGGGTCGAATCAGCCCCAGCATTTT. As protein: CASSQQGGSNQPQHF.